These 18 T cell receptor beta chains originate from one sample sequenced in a study of blood T cell repertoires in COVID-19. The data were produced by immunoSEQ multiplex PCR, yet TCRdb's version contains in-frame clones alone and is incomplete. The data show about 90,000 clones, roughly 80% seen once. Sequenced: peripheral blood. The receptors derive from a woman between 70 and 85 years old with acute or convalescent COVID-19.

V and J are TRBV7-9 and TRBJ1-5; D is ambiguous. The CDR3 loop spans 16 amino acids. Germline V gene sequence: CDR1 SEHNR, CDR2 FQNEAQ (reference sequence). The V end was cut by 1 base, the J end by 7 bases, with 17 bases between. The CDR3 coding sequence is TGTGCCAGCAGCTTAGGAGGCGCTGGCGTAAACCAGCCCCAGCATTTT. It translates to CASSLGGAGVNQPQHF.

CDR3 coding DNA: TGTGCCAGCAGCTTAGGTTATGAGACCCAGTACTTC. Protein product: CASSLGYETQYF. The rearrangement joins TRBV11-2 to TRBJ2-5; D remains unclear. The CDR3 contains 12 residues. The germline V gene encodes CDR1 SGHAT and CDR2 FQNNGV. V was clipped by 1 base and J by 5 bases, with 5 bases between them.

This chain connects TRBV4-2 to TRBJ2-5; 9 positions agree with TRBD2. From germline, CDR1 is LGHNA and CDR2 YNFKEQ. V was clipped by 0 bases and J by 5 bases; unmatched bases: 4. The CDR3 spans 15 residues. The CDR3 nucleotides read TGTGCCAGCAGCCAAGAAGCGGGGGGCTATGAGACCCAGTACTTC. It codes for CASSQEAGGYETQYF.

The rearrangement joins TRBV16 to TRBJ1-1; unclear D gene. The CDR3 runs 12 residues. Deletions cut 4 bases from V and 12 bases from J, with 15 bases between. Germline lookup yields CDR1 KGHSY and CDR2 FQNENV. This CDR3 is CASSRSVLQPFF. The DNA for the CDR3 is TGTGCCAGCAGCCGATCCGTCCTACAGCCTTTCTTT.

The genes are TRBV3-1 (or the pseudogene TRBV3-2) and TRBJ1-1; D call uncertain. Germline CDR1 LGHDT, CDR2 YNNKEL (reference sequence). V shed 6 bases and J shed 0 bases, with 14 bases lying between them. The CDR3 extends over 15 amino acids. The CDR3 region is CASSLRGLMNTEAFF. The CDR3 bases are TGTGCCAGCAGTCTCCGAGGACTGATGAACACTGAAGCTTTCTTT.

The chain joins TRBV4-2 to TRBJ2-2; possibly TRBD2 for D (5 bases). CDR3 length: 13 amino acids. Germline assignment: CDR1 LGHNA and CDR2 YNFKEQ. Trimming pared 4 bases from V and 7 bases from J, leaving 10 bases between. Here the CDR3 reads CASSPMAGGELFF. CDR3 nucleotide sequence: TGTGCCAGCAGCCCCATGGCGGGCGGGGAGCTGTTTTTT.

J is TRBJ2-7 and V is TRBV19, with TRBD1 matching 7 bases. Germline CDR1 LNHDA, CDR2 SQIVND (reference sequence). The V segment lost 3 bases and the J segment 2 bases; nucleotides outside the gene matches: 1. CDR3 length: 13 residues. The chain's CDR3 is CASSIGTAYEQYF. CDR3 coding DNA: TGTGCCAGTAGTATTGGGACAGCCTACGAGCAGTACTTC.

This chain connects TRBV2 to TRBJ2-7; 9 bases are a match to TRBD1. There are 15 residues in the CDR3. Trimming cost V 6 bases and J 5 bases; bases outside gene matches: 11. CDR1 and CDR2 (germline): SNHLY, FYNNEI. DNA for the CDR3: TGTGCCAGCAGCGACAGGGGGGCTAGTCAGGACGAGCAGTACTTC. It encodes CASSDRGASQDEQYF.

J is TRBJ2-7 and V is TRBV19; TRBD2 might be the D (6 bases). The CDR3 contains 15 residues. Germline CDR1 and CDR2: LNHDA and SQIVND (reference sequence). V dropped 5 bases and J dropped 2 bases, with 16 bases sitting between them. The CDR3 region has the DNA TGTGCCAGTAGTTCCGCCGGGACTGAGCCCTACGAGCAGTACTTC. This encodes CASSSAGTEPYEQYF.

The rearrangement links TRBV30 to TRBJ2-7; 9 bases match TRBD2. The CDR3 spans 13 residues. CDR1 is GTSNPN, CDR2 SVGIG, per germline (reference sequence). Losses at the gene ends were 3 bases for V and 2 bases for J; bases not matched to a gene: 2. The CDR3, as DNA: TGTGCCTGGAGCCGCGGGAGGGCCTACGAGCAGTACTTC. Translated: CAWSRGRAYEQYF.

V gene TRBV11-3 combines with J gene TRBJ2-1, with 7 bases aligning to TRBD1. The CDR3 runs to 14 residues. Looked up from germline, CDR1 is SGHNT and CDR2 is YENEEA. V trimming: 5 bases; J trimming: 4 bases; junction bases outside the gene matches: 5. CDR3 in DNA: TGTGCCAGCAGCAAGACAGGGAATTACAATGAGCAGTTCTTC. It translates to CASSKTGNYNEQFF.

On this clone: Other nucleotide sequences from this sample produce the same CDR3. This chain connects TRBV20-1 to TRBJ2-1; the match to TRBD2 covers 11 bases. The CDR3 sequence is 18 residues long. Trimming cost V 3 bases and J 6 bases; bases outside gene matches: 16. Per germline, CDR1 DFQATT and CDR2 SNEGSKA (reference sequence). CDR3 in DNA: TGCAGTGCTAGTGATTTTAGGGCAAGTAGCGGGGGGGCCAATGAGCAGTTCTTC. Translated: CSASDFRASSGGANEQFF.

The rearrangement links TRBV9 to TRBJ2-2; D is uncertain. The CDR3 covers 15 residues. Trimming shortened V by 0 bases and J by 3 bases, and 9 bases separated the two germline ends. Germline V gene lookup returns CDR1 SGDLS and CDR2 YYNGEE. This CDR3 reads CASSVVPVYTGELFF. CDR3 in DNA: TGTGCCAGCAGCGTAGTTCCGGTTTACACCGGGGAGCTGTTTTTT.

The genes are TRBV14 and TRBJ2-1, with 10 bases identical to TRBD2. The V gene's germline CDR1 is SGHDN and CDR2 FVKESK. This CDR3 spans 15 amino acids. V lost 4 bases and J lost 2; bases outside the gene matches: 2. This CDR3 is CASSRGLATYNEQFF. CDR3 sequence (DNA): TGTGCCAGCAGCCGGGGACTAGCGACCTACAATGAGCAGTTCTTC.

The chain combines TRBV19 with TRBJ2-1; 8 bases fit TRBD2. The V segment lost 5 bases and the J segment 2 bases; nucleotides outside the gene matches: 2. The germline V gene has CDR1 LNHDA and CDR2 SQIVND (reference sequence). The CDR3 extends over 14 amino acids. The CDR3 reads CASSYGGAYNEQFF. In nucleotides, the CDR3 is TGTGCCAGTAGTTACGGGGGGGCCTACAATGAGCAGTTCTTC. The full variable domain, in which reference TRBV19 and TRBJ2-1 provide the parts outside the CDR3, is DGGITQSPKYLFRKEGQNVTLSCEQNLNHDAMYWYRQDPGQGLRLIYYSQIVNDFQKGDIAEGYSVSREKKESFPLTVTSAQKNPTAFYLCASSYGGAYNEQFFGPGTRLTVL.

Many counts were recorded for this clone. V gene TRBV5-1 combines with J gene TRBJ1-5, with 12 bases lining up with TRBD1. Germline values: CDR1 SGHRS, CDR2 YFSETQ. The CDR3 is 17 amino acids. Trimming removed 0 bases from V and 6 bases from J; junction bases left unmatched: 7. CDR3 protein: CASSLGTGTGGVQPQHF. The CDR3 DNA is TGCGCCAGCAGCTTGGGGACAGGGACAGGGGGCGTTCAGCCCCAGCATTTT.

V is TRBV5-4 and J is TRBJ1-3; perhaps TRBD1 as D (5 bases). Germline V gives CDR1 SGHNT, CDR2 YYREEE (reference sequence). V lost 3 bases, J lost 4 bases, and 14 bases lay in between. The CDR3 length is 15 residues. CDR3 residues: CASSSTGAVGNTIYF. CDR3 sequence (DNA): TGTGCCAGCAGCTCTACTGGGGCTGTCGGAAACACCATATATTTT.

The V and J genes are TRBV19 and TRBJ1-3; tentative D call: TRBD1 (6 bases). The CDR3 covers 14 residues. CDR1 and CDR2 (germline): LNHDA, SQIVND (reference sequence). The V gene lost 6 bases and the J gene lost 0 bases, with 9 bases spanning the gap. This chain's CDR3 is CASRGASSGNTIYF. CDR3 DNA sequence: TGTGCCAGTAGGGGGGCGTCCTCTGGAAACACCATATATTTT.